These 24 T cell receptor beta chains share one sample of origin, sequenced in a study of shared clonotypes between healthy human individuals. Repertoires were generated with immunoSEQ multiplex PCR, while TCRdb's copy carries only in-frame clones and drops some. The table has about 700,000 clones, 92% seen once. Terminally differentiated effector memory CD45RA+ cells were excluded by CCR7 positive selection of CD45RO-negative cells. The sequencing input was naive CD8+ T cells sorted from blood. These receptors were obtained from a man aged 30-40 years in good health.

The V call is TRBV28, the J call TRBJ2-3; the match to TRBD2 covers 14 bases. The CDR3 extends over 20 amino acids. Germline CDR1 reads MDHEN; CDR2 reads SYDVKM. V gave up 2 bases and J gave up 0 bases; unmatched junction bases: 10. The DNA for the CDR3 is TGTGCCAGCAGTTTAGGTTGGGGACTAGCGGGGGAGACTAGCACAGATACGCAGTATTTT. It encodes CASSLGWGLAGETSTDTQYF.

This clone was seen once. This chain connects TRBV5-4 to TRBJ1-2; a weak D match, TRBD1 (5 bases). Germline lookup yields CDR1 SGHNT and CDR2 YYREEE (reference sequence). Trimming removed 4 bases from V and 4 bases from J, with 17 bases in between. The CDR3 runs 15 residues. The CDR3 loop is CASSPRDSTGYGYTF. DNA of the CDR3: TGTGCCAGCAGCCCGAGGGACTCCACGGGCTATGGCTACACCTTC.

The chain has TRBV29-1 and TRBJ2-7; 7 nucleotides agree with TRBD1. The CDR3 has 13 amino acids. Germline lookup yields CDR1 SQVTM and CDR2 ANQGSEA. Trimming at V came to 4 bases and at J to 5 bases, leaving 8 bases not matched to a gene. The CDR3 nucleotides are TGCAGCGTTGTTCCGATGACAGGGAACGAGCAGTACTTC. The encoded protein is CSVVPMTGNEQYF.

This chain links TRBV5-8 with TRBJ2-5; D is unclear. Germline V gene lookup returns CDR1 SGHTS and CDR2 YDEGEE. The CDR3 extends over 15 amino acids. V lost 6 bases and J lost 5, with 20 bases in between. CDR3: CASKSWSMGLETQYF. CDR3 nucleotides: TGTGCCAGCAAAAGCTGGTCAATGGGGTTGGAGACCCAGTACTTC.

The chain recombines TRBV7-3 with TRBJ1-1, with D perhaps matching TRBD1 (5 bases). The CDR3 has 14 amino acids. Germline CDR1 SGHTA, CDR2 FQGTGA. Trimming removed 1 base at V and 1 base at J, with 7 bases between. CDR3 loop: CASSLIGGNTEAFF. CDR3 DNA: TGTGCCAGCAGCTTAATTGGGGGGAACACTGAAGCTTTCTTT.

This sequence joins TRBV27 and TRBJ2-7; 9 bases are shared with TRBD2. CDR3 length equals 14 residues. Germline assignment: CDR1 MNHEY and CDR2 SMNVEV (reference sequence). The ends lost 5 bases at V and 3 bases at J; junction bases unmatched: 5. CDR3: CASSPGLAFYEQYF. CDR3 nucleotides: TGTGCCAGCAGTCCCGGACTAGCGTTCTACGAGCAGTACTTC.

This chain links TRBV5-1 with TRBJ2-7; 12 bases are shared with TRBD2. After removal of 3 bases from V and 2 bases from J, the junction contained 21 bases not matched to a gene. The CDR3 is 21 amino acids. Germline V lookup: CDR1 SGHRS, CDR2 YFSETQ. The CDR3 DNA follows: TGCGCCAGCAGCTCATCAAAAAATAGGACAGGACGACTAGCGGGGGCCTACGAGCAGTACTTC. Its protein is CASSSSKNRTGRLAGAYEQYF.

The V and J genes are TRBV4-1 and TRBJ2-7; 9 bases align to TRBD1. V lost 0 bases, J lost 0 bases, and 3 bases stayed unmatched. Germline CDR1 is MGHRA and CDR2 is YSYEKL. CDR3 size: 16 residues. CDR3 sequence: CASSQEEQGASYEQYF. The CDR3 DNA reads TGCGCCAGCAGCCAAGAGGAACAGGGGGCCTCCTACGAGCAGTACTTC.

V and J are TRBV19 and TRBJ2-3; 10 nucleotides line up with TRBD2. Germline-derived CDR1 and CDR2 are LNHDA and SQIVND (reference sequence). V shed 7 bases, J shed 4 bases, and the junction held 5 bases outside the gene matches. The CDR3 runs 14 residues. CDR3 residues: CASTTGLAPDTQYF. The CDR3 nucleotides are TGTGCCAGTACCACGGGACTAGCGCCAGATACGCAGTATTTT.

V gene TRBV25-1 combines with J gene TRBJ2-3, with D possibly being TRBD1 (6 bases). With 8 bases removed from V and 5 bases from J, the gap between germline ends came to 8 bases. The CDR3 spans 11 residues. Germline CDR1 is MGHDK and CDR2 is SYGVNS. The CDR3 spells CASGRGDTQYF. DNA for the CDR3: TGTGCCAGCGGCAGGGGAGATACGCAGTATTTT. Full variable domain (missing parts from reference TRBV25-1 and TRBJ2-3): EADIYQTPRYLVIGTGKKITLECSQTMGHDKMYWYQQDPGMELHLIHYSYGVNSTEKGDLSSESTVSRIRTEHFPLTLESARPSHTSQYLCASGRGDTQYFGPGTRLTVL.

The rearrangement uses TRBV6-5 and TRBJ2-7; D possibly corresponds to TRBD2 (6 bases). With 5 bases removed from V and 3 bases from J, the gap between germline ends came to 14 bases. CDR1 and CDR2 from the germline V gene are MNHEY and SVGAGI. The CDR3 is made up of 14 amino acids. The CDR3 spells CASSDRGTGYEQYF. For the CDR3, the DNA is TGTGCCAGCAGTGACCGGGGGACGGGCTACGAGCAGTACTTC.

This sequence joins TRBV27 and TRBJ2-7; D unclear. The length of the CDR3 is 13 residues. Germline V gives CDR1 MNHEY, CDR2 SMNVEV (reference sequence). With 4 bases removed from V and 2 bases from J, the gap between germline ends came to 9 bases. The CDR3 protein is CASSSRQPYEQYF. The CDR3 nucleotides are TGTGCCAGCAGTTCTCGGCAGCCCTACGAGCAGTACTTC.

The chain couples TRBV7-9 to TRBJ2-7; 9 bases map to TRBD2. The CDR3 runs 15 residues. Germline CDR1 reads SEHNR; CDR2 reads FQNEAQ (reference sequence). Trimming cost V 5 bases and J 2 bases; bases outside gene matches: 7. For the CDR3, the DNA is TGTGCCAGCAGCCTTTTGACTAGCGGACCCTACGAGCAGTACTTC. Translation gives CASSLLTSGPYEQYF.

V usage is TRBV5-1 and J usage is TRBJ2-5, with 12 bases aligning to TRBD2. The CDR3 spans 16 residues. Unmatched junction bases numbered 2, after V lost 0 bases and J lost 2 bases. CDR1 SGHRS and CDR2 YFSETQ come from the germline V gene. CDR3 sequence: CASSLGTSGNQETQYF. The CDR3 DNA reads as TGCGCCAGCAGCTTGGGGACTAGCGGGAATCAAGAGACCCAGTACTTC.

The chain employs TRBV14 and TRBJ1-4; D gene uncertain. In germline, CDR1 is SGHDN, CDR2 FVKESK. Trimming pared 0 bases from V and 4 bases from J, leaving 9 bases between. The CDR3 covers 15 residues. The CDR3 DNA reads TGTGCCAGCAGCCAAGATTGGGGTATTAATGAAAAACTGTTTTTT. It codes for CASSQDWGINEKLFF.

The chain carries TRBV14 and TRBJ2-7, with TRBD1 matching over 7 bases. V shed 1 base, J shed 2 bases, and the junction held 8 bases outside the gene matches. Germline-derived CDR1 and CDR2 are SGHDN and FVKESK. There are 16 residues in the CDR3. The CDR3 DNA sequence: TGTGCCAGCAGCCAAGCCCCAGAGGGGGCCGCCTACGAGCAGTACTTC. Protein sequence: CASSQAPEGAAYEQYF.

The chain carries TRBV7-8 and TRBJ2-7, with TRBD1 matching over 7 bases. The CDR3 is made up of 16 amino acids. The V gene's germline CDR1 is SGHVS and CDR2 FQNEAQ. With V trimmed by 1 base and J by 2 bases, 8 bases remained unmatched. CDR3: CASSLGRQGSTYEQYF. DNA for the CDR3: TGTGCCAGCAGCTTAGGACGACAGGGTTCCACCTACGAGCAGTACTTC.

The genes are TRBV6-5 and TRBJ1-5, with 10 bases aligning to TRBD1. This CDR3 is built from 14 residues. Germline-derived CDR1 and CDR2 are MNHEY and SVGAGI. J gave up 8 bases and V 4 bases, and 5 bases lay outside the gene matches. CDR3 loop: CASSFTGTGEPQHF. In DNA form, the CDR3 reads TGTGCCAGCAGTTTCACCGGGACAGGGGAGCCCCAGCATTTT.

The V and J genes are TRBV19 and TRBJ1-1; D is ambiguous. Germline values: CDR1 LNHDA, CDR2 SQIVND (reference sequence). V was shortened by 5 bases and J by 8 bases, with 9 bases between the two germline ends. This CDR3 spans 11 amino acids. The CDR3 loop reads CASSSRAEAFF. The CDR3 DNA reads TGTGCCAGTAGTTCCCGAGCGGAAGCTTTCTTT.

This sequence joins TRBV25-1 and TRBJ2-7; 7 bases align to TRBD2. V was clipped by 9 bases and J by 0 bases; unmatched bases: 17. The germline V gene has CDR1 MGHDK and CDR2 SYGVNS. This CDR3 region has 17 residues. CDR3: CASRARGGSRGSYEQYF. The CDR3 DNA is TGTGCCAGTCGGGCCCGGGGCGGGAGTAGGGGCTCCTACGAGCAGTACTTC.

This clone was recorded a few times. The genes are TRBV6-5 and TRBJ1-4, with a possible D match to TRBD1 (6 bases). The V end was cut by 7 bases, the J end by 5 bases, with 11 bases between. The CDR3 loop spans 13 amino acids. Germline V gene lookup returns CDR1 MNHEY and CDR2 SVGAGI. CDR3 in DNA: TGTGCCAGCACCGCTGGACAGAATGAAAAACTGTTTTTT. Protein: CASTAGQNEKLFF.

The J gene is TRBJ2-1, the V gene TRBV7-9, with 10 bases aligning to TRBD2. CDR1 is SEHNR, CDR2 FQNEAQ, per germline (reference sequence). V lost 6 bases and J lost 10; bases outside the gene matches: 15. The CDR3 runs to 16 residues. The CDR3 DNA sequence: TGTGCCAGCAGTTTGAGACGGACTAGCGGCTTCGCCGAGCAGTTCTTC. Encoded protein: CASSLRRTSGFAEQFF.

With regard to this clone: The same CDR3 also results from other DNA sequences found in this sample. The gene calls are TRBV9 and TRBJ2-7, with D uncertain. The CDR3 consists of 13 residues. Between the trimmed V and J ends, which lost 4 bases and 0 bases, there was a span of 8 bases. Per the germline V gene, CDR1 is SGDLS and CDR2 is YYNGEE. The CDR3 DNA is TGTGCCAGCAGCCCACCTAACTCCTACGAGCAGTACTTC. This encodes CASSPPNSYEQYF.

The chain has TRBV27 and TRBJ2-7; D is possibly TRBD1 or TRBD2 (5 bases each). The CDR3 is 16 residues long. Trimming stripped 5 bases from V and 0 bases from J, with 17 bases between. CDR1 MNHEY and CDR2 SMNVEV come from the germline V gene (reference sequence). The CDR3 bases are TGTGCCAGCAGTCCAATTGGGACCCGTAGCTCCTACGAGCAGTACTTC. Translation gives CASSPIGTRSSYEQYF.